This paragraph covers one T cell receptor (beta chain) sequence. The table came from immunoSEQ multiplex PCR; TCRdb's copy has only in-frame clones and leaves some out. Among under 150,000 clones listed, 75% to 90% were seen once. Patients of the Seattle cohort, enrolled during active infection, were followed longitudinally. The source of the sample is a study of blood T cell repertoires in COVID-19. This CDR3 comprises 14 residues. Germline CDR1 is SNHLY and CDR2 is FYNNEI. V shed 4 bases and J 4 bases; nucleotides not matched to a gene: 4. The sample comprised peripheral blood. The V and J genes are TRBV2 and TRBJ1-3, with 7 bases lining up with TRBD1. This TCR came from a woman aged 55-69 years with COVID-19, enrolled during active disease. CDR3 region: CASSGPQGGNTIYF. The CDR3 bases are TGTGCCAGCAGTGGGCCACAGGGGGGAAACACCATATATTTT.